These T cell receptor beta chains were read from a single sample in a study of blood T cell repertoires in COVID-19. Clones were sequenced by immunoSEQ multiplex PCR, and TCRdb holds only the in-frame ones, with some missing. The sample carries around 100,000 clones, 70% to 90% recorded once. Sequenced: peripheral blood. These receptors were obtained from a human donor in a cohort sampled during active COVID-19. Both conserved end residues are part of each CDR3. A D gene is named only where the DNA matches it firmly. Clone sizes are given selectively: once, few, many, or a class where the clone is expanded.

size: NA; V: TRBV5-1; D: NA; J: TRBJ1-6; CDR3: CASSLDPGIRDSPLHF; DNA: TGCGCCAGCAGCTTGGATCCGGGAATCCGCGATTCACCCCTCCACTTT
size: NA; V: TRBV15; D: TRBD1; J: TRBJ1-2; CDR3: CATSRDRQGVGHGYTF; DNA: TGTGCCACCAGCAGAGATCGGCAGGGGGTCGGACATGGCTACACCTTC
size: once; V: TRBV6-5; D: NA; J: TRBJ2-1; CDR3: CAIMGGIYNEQFF; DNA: TGTGCCATTATGGGGGGAATTTACAATGAGCAGTTCTTC
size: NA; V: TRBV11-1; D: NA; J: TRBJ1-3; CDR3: CASSLAVGLSGNTIYF; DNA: TGTGCCAGCAGCTTAGCGGTCGGACTCTCTGGAAACACCATATATTTT
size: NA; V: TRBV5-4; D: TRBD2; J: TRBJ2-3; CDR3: CASSLGGGGGGRAADTQYF; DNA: TGTGCCAGCAGCTTGGGCGGGGGAGGAGGCGGGAGGGCCGCAGATACGCAGTATTTT
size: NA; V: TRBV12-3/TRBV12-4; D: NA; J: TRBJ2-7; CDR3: CASMGSSYEQYF; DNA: TGTGCCAGCATGGGCAGCTCCTACGAGCAGTACTTC
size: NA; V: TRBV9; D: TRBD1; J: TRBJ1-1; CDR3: CASSEGQDTEAFF; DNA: TGTGCCAGCAGCGAAGGACAGGACACTGAAGCTTTCTTT
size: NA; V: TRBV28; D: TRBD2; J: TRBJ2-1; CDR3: CASSIPSGSYNEQFF; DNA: TGTGCCAGCAGTATTCCTAGCGGGAGTTACAATGAGCAGTTCTTC
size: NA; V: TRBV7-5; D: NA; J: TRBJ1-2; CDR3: CVRSLRDRGPPYGYTF; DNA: TGTGTCAGAAGCTTAAGGGACAGGGGTCCCCCCTATGGCTACACCTTC
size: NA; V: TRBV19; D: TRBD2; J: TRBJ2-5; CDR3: CASSPGGAGVRETQYF; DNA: TGTGCCAGTAGCCCCGGGGGGGCGGGAGTGCGGGAGACCCAGTACTTC
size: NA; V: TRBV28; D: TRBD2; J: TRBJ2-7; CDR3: CASLAGGLIGSYEQYF; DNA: TGTGCCAGCCTAGCGGGAGGCCTAATTGGATCCTACGAGCAGTACTTC
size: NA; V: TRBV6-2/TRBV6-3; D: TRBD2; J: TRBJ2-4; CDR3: CASSVAGGLAKNIQYF; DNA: TGTGCCAGCAGTGTGGCGGGGGGACTAGCCAAAAACATTCAGTACTTC
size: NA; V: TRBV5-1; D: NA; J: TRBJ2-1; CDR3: CASSTVPGNEQFF; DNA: TGCGCCAGCAGCACAGTCCCAGGGAATGAGCAGTTCTTC
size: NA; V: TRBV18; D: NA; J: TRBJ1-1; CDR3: CASSQGRGTEAFF; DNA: TGTGCCAGCTCACAGGGTAGGGGTACTGAAGCTTTCTTT
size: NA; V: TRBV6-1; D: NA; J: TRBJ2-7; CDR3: CASSEDVRSYEQYF; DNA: TGTGCCAGCAGTGAAGATGTCCGGTCCTACGAGCAGTACTTC
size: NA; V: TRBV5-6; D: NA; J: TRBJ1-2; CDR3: CASSSRTAIRGYTF; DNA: TGTGCCAGCAGTTCGCGGACAGCCATCAGGGGCTACACCTTC
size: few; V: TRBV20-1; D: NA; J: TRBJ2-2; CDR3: CSASLNTGELFF; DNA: TGCAGTGCTAGTCTGAACACCGGGGAGCTGTTTTTT
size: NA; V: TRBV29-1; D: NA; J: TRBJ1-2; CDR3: CSVGYNYGYTF; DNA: TGCAGCGTTGGTTATAACTATGGCTACACCTTC
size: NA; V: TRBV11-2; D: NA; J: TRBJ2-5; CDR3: CASSLPEETQYF; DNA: TGTGCCAGCAGCTTACCGGAAGAGACCCAGTACTTC
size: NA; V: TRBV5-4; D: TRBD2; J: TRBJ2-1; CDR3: CASSVGTSGGADNEQFF; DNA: TGTGCCAGCAGCGTTGGGACTAGCGGGGGGGCCGACAATGAGCAGTTCTTC
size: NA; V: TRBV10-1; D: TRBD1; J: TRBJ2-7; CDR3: CASSEGGQGKQYF; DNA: TGCGCCAGCAGTGAGGGGGGACAGGGCAAGCAGTACTTC
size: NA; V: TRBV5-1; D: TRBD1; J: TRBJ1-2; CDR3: CASSLDRQGDGYTF; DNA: TGCGCCAGCAGCTTGGATAGACAGGGGGACGGCTACACCTTC
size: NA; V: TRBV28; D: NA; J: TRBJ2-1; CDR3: CASSTSRNEQFF; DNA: TGTGCCAGCAGTACCTCGAGGAATGAGCAGTTCTTC
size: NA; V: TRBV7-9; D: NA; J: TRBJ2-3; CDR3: CASSFQAPTDTQYF; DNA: TGTGCCAGCAGCTTCCAGGCCCCCACAGATACGCAGTATTTT
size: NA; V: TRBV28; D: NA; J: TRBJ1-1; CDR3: CASSLSGNTEAFF; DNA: TGTGCCAGCAGTTTATCAGGGAACACTGAAGCTTTCTTT
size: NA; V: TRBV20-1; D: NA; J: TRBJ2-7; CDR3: CSAPTAYEQYF; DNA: TGCAGTGCCCCGACAGCCTACGAGCAGTACTTC
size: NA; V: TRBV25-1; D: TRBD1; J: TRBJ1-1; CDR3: CASKPRGPDTEAFF; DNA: TGTGCCAGCAAACCCAGGGGGCCTGACACTGAAGCTTTCTTT
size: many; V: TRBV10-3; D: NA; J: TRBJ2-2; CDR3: CAISEHRAYTGELFF; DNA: TGTGCCATCAGTGAGCACAGGGCCTACACCGGGGAGCTGTTTTTT
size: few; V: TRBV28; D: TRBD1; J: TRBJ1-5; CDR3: CAIQGAQQPQHF; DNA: TGTGCCATCCAGGGGGCCCAACAGCCCCAGCATTTT
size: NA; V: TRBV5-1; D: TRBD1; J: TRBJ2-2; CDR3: CASSPRLYDRGNTGELFF; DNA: TGCGCCAGCAGCCCAAGATTATATGACAGGGGTAACACCGGGGAGCTGTTTTTT
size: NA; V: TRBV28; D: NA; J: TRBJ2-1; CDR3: CASSSPSGGPAGYEQFF; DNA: TGTGCCAGCAGTTCTCCTAGTGGGGGCCCAGCGGGATATGAGCAGTTCTTC
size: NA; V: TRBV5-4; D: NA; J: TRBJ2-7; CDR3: CASSYSSTGLSSYEQYF; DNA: TGTGCCAGCAGCTATTCATCAACGGGACTGTCCTCCTACGAGCAGTACTTC
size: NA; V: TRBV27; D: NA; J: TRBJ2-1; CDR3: CASMARNEQFF; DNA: TGTGCCAGCATGGCCCGCAATGAGCAGTTCTTC
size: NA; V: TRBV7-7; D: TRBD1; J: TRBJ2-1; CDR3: CASSPGQGFYNEQFF; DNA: TGTGCCAGCAGCCCCGGACAGGGGTTCTACAATGAGCAGTTCTTC
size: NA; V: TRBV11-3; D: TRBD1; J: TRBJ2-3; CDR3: CASSFDRGTDTQYF; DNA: TGTGCCAGCAGCTTCGACAGGGGCACAGATACGCAGTATTTT
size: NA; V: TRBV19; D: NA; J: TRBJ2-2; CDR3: CASSTGYRTGELFF; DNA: TGTGCCAGTAGTACAGGGTACCGCACCGGGGAGCTGTTTTTT